This TCR beta chain was sequenced for a study of CD8 T cells in ankylosing spondylitis. Findings and caveats of the study: Reports say disease-linked clones showed up significantly more in matched ankylosing spondylitis synovial fluid. Ankylosing spondylitis blood appeared to be characterized by a TCR beta motif of several highly homologous variants.

Libraries of TCR beta came from quantitative 5'-RACE with molecular barcodes. TCRdb called the 5' RACE reads again in MiXCR, with one record for every CDR3 protein. The sample consists of about 840,000 distinct CDR3 sequences, roughly 10% of them appearing once. Notes on this clonotype: What it binds is unknown.

J was trimmed by 4 bases and V by 9 bases; bases with no gene match: 8. CDR3 length: 15 amino acids. This chain connects TRBV12-3 or TRBV12-4 to TRBJ2-2; 10 bases line up with TRBD2. The clonotype comes from a male donor with ankylosing spondylitis. Sequenced sample: blood, either unsorted or a sorted T cell fraction (not recorded which). The CDR3 DNA sequence: TGTGCCAGTGCGGGTAGCGGGAGGTTCACCGGGGAGCTGTTTTTT. It codes for CASAGSGRFTGELFF.